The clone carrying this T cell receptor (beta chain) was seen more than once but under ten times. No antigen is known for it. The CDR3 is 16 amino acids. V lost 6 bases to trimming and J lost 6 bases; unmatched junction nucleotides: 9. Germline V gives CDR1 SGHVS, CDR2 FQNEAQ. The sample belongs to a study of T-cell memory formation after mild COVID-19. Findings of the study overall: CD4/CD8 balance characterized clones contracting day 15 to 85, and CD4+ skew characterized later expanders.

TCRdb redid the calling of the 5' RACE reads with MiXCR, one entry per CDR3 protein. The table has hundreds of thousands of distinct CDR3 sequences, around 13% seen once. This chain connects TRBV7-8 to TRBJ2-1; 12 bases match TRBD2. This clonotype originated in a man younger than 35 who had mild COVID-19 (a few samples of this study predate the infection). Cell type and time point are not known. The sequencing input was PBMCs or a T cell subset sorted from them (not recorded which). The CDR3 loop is CASSPPSGGALNEQFF. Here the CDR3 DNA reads TGTGCCAGCAGTCCACCTAGCGGGGGGGCCCTCAATGAGCAGTTCTTC.